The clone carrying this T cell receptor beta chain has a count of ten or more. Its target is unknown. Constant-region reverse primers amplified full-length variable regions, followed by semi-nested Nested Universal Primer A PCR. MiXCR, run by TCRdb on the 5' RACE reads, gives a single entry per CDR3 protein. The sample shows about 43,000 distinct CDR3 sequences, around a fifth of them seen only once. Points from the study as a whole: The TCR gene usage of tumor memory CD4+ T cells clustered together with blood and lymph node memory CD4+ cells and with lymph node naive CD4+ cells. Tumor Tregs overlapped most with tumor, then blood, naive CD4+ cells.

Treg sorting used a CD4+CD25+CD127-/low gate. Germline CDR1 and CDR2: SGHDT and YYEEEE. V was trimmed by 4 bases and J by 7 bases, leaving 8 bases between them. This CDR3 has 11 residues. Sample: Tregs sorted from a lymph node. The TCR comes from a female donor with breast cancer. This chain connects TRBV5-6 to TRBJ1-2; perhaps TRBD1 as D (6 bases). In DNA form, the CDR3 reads TGTGCCAGCAGCGGGGGGCTTGGCTACACCTTC. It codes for CASSGGLGYTF. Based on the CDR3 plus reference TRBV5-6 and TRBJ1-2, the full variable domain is DAGVTQSPTHLIKTRGQQVTLRCSPKSGHDTVSWYQQALGQGPQFIFQYYEEEERQRGNFPDRFSGHQFPNYSSELNVNALLLGDSALYLCASSGGLGYTFGSGTRLTVV.